In its sample, the clone carrying this T cell receptor (beta chain) was seen many times. These data come from a study of metastatic and nonmetastatic thyroid tumors. With MiXCR, TCRdb called clones anew from the PCR reads. This repertoire shows around 23,000 clones, about 30% found once; its top ten account for around 5.4%. Every patient was untreated before thyroid surgery. Sample: tumor tissue. This sequence was found in a female donor with papillary thyroid cancer or a benign thyroid nodule (not recorded which). Some clones in this sample may be carry-over from other donors' samples.

CDR3 DNA sequence: TGTGCCAGCAGTTCGCTAGCGGGGGGGCCAGAGACCCAGTACTTC. The encoded protein is CASSSLAGGPETQYF. V is TRBV28 and J is TRBJ2-5; 12 bases agree with TRBD2. The trim removed 4 bases at V and 4 bases at J, leaving 4 bases unmatched. Germline V CDR1 and CDR2: MDHEN, SYDVKM. This CDR3 has 15 amino acids. Complete variable domain (other parts from reference TRBV28 and TRBJ2-5): DVKVTQSSRYLVKRTGEKVFLECVQDMDHENMFWYRQDPGLGLRLIYFSYDVKMKEKGDIPEGYSVSREKKERFSLILESASTNQTSMYLCASSSLAGGPETQYFGPGTRLLVL.